Below are 20 T cell receptor beta chains sequenced from a single sample in a study of T-cell memory formation after mild COVID-19. TCRdb ran MiXCR on the 5' RACE reads and lists one entry per CDR3 protein. Of 340,000 or so distinct CDR3 sequences detected, 10% to 15% appear once; the ten largest clones hold about 21%. The sequencing sample was made of PBMCs or a T cell subset sorted from them (not recorded which). All receptors derive from a man between 18 and 35 years old who had mild COVID-19 (a few samples of this study predate the infection). Cell type and time point are not known.

This chain uses TRBV5-1 with TRBJ2-3, with TRBD2 identical over 8 bases. Trimming at V came to 4 bases and at J to 1 base, leaving 14 bases not matched to a gene. This CDR3 is built from 18 residues. Germline values: CDR1 SGHRS, CDR2 YFSETQ. CDR3 residues: CASSLQPRGLDGTDTQYF. In nucleotides, the CDR3 is TGCGCCAGCAGCCTTCAACCCAGGGGACTAGATGGCACAGATACGCAGTATTTT.

The V gene is TRBV12-3 or TRBV12-4, the J gene TRBJ2-7, with D possibly being TRBD2 (7 bases). This CDR3 is built from 15 residues. Trimming cost V 6 bases and J 1 base, with 16 bases left between them. CDR3: CASSPSGGASYEQYV. As DNA, the CDR3 is TGTGCCAGCAGCCCCAGTGGGGGGGCTTCCTACGAGCAGTACGTC.

The chain carries TRBV4-1 and TRBJ2-3, with 7 nucleotides matching TRBD2. V lost 4 bases, J lost 2 bases, and 6 bases stayed unmatched. Germline V CDR1 and CDR2: MGHRA, YSYEKL. The CDR3 contains 15 residues. CDR3 amino acids: CASSPGTTYTDTQYF. The CDR3 DNA sequence: TGCGCCAGCAGCCCAGGGACTACATACACAGATACGCAGTATTTT.

The sample holds a few counts of this clonotype. The rearrangement joins TRBV7-2 to TRBJ1-1, with TRBD1 as a possible D gene (5 bases). V was clipped by 0 bases and J by 1 base, with 9 bases between them. The CDR3 extends over 15 amino acids. Per germline, CDR1 SGHTA and CDR2 FQGNSA. The CDR3 bases are TGTGCCAGCAGCTTAGCGTGGCAGGGGAACACTGAAGCTTTCTTT. Translating it yields CASSLAWQGNTEAFF. Looking up the rest from reference TRBV7-2 and TRBJ1-1 gives the full variable domain: GAGVSQSPSNKVTEKGKDVELRCDPISGHTALYWYRQSLGQGLEFLIYFQGNSAPDKSGLPSDRFSAERTGGSVSTLTIQRTQQEDSAVYLCASSLAWQGNTEAFFGQGTRLTVV.

This clonotype has only a few counts. The chain recombines TRBV29-1 with TRBJ1-1; 7 bases are a match to TRBD1. The CDR3 is 15 amino acids. V was pared by 6 bases and J by 2 bases, with 12 bases of the junction left unmatched. The germline CDR1 and CDR2 sequences are SQVTM and ANQGSEA. CDR3 region: CSVREGRGHNTEAFF. The CDR3 nucleotides read TGCAGCGTCCGGGAGGGGAGGGGGCACAACACTGAAGCTTTCTTT.

This chain links TRBV11-3 with TRBJ2-1; the D call may be TRBD1 or TRBD2 (5 bases each). This CDR3 comprises 15 residues. V gave up 2 bases and J gave up 2 bases, with 10 bases separating them. Looked up from germline, CDR1 is SGHNT and CDR2 is YENEEA. The CDR3 region is CASSLRGAPYNEQFF. The CDR3 DNA reads TGTGCCAGCAGCTTACGAGGGGCCCCCTACAATGAGCAGTTCTTC.

The chain couples TRBV19 to TRBJ1-1; D not resolved. Looked up from germline, CDR1 is LNHDA and CDR2 is SQIVND (reference sequence). The CDR3 has 12 amino acids. Trimming removed 5 bases from V and 0 bases from J, with 4 bases in between. The chain's CDR3 is CASSFLNTEAFF. Written as DNA, the CDR3 is TGTGCCAGTAGTTTCCTGAACACTGAAGCTTTCTTT. Combining the CDR3 with reference TRBV19 and TRBJ1-1 gives the whole variable domain DGGITQSPKYLFRKEGQNVTLSCEQNLNHDAMYWYRQDPGQGLRLIYYSQIVNDFQKGDIAEGYSVSREKKESFPLTVTSAQKNPTAFYLCASSFLNTEAFFGQGTRLTVV.

This clonotype was picked up many times. V and J are TRBV2 and TRBJ1-2, with 9 positions matching TRBD1. CDR1 SNHLY and CDR2 FYNNEI come from the germline V gene. This CDR3 region has 14 residues. The V segment lost 5 bases and the J segment 3 bases; nucleotides outside the gene matches: 4. The CDR3 nucleotides are TGTGCCAGCAGTTGGGACAGGGCGGACTATGGCTACACCTTC. Translated: CASSWDRADYGYTF.

There are a few counts of this clonotype. This rearrangement joins TRBV3-1 to TRBJ2-5; D gene uncertain. The V end was cut by 3 bases, the J end by 5 bases, with 13 bases between. This CDR3 contains 14 residues. Germline values: CDR1 LGHDT, CDR2 YNNKEL (reference sequence). DNA of the CDR3: TGTGCCAGCAGCCATCGCGCAGGCCCGGAGACCCAGTACTTC. Encoded protein: CASSHRAGPETQYF.

This clonotype has more than one count but fewer than ten. The chain couples TRBV5-1 to TRBJ1-2; D is ambiguous. V lost 0 bases and J lost 1, with 10 bases in between. Per germline, CDR1 SGHRS and CDR2 YFSETQ. CDR3 length: 15 residues. CDR3 DNA: TGCGCCAGCAGCTTGGATACGGCCAGTAACTATGGCTACACCTTC. Its translation: CASSLDTASNYGYTF.

V gene TRBV7-9 combines with J gene TRBJ2-7; no clear D gene. Looked up from germline, CDR1 is SEHNR and CDR2 is FQNEAQ (reference sequence). The CDR3 runs 12 residues. Between the trimmed V and J ends, which lost 2 bases and 7 bases, there was a span of 9 bases. The CDR3 bases are TGTGCCAGCAGCTTAAAGATCCCAGAGCAGTACTTC. Protein: CASSLKIPEQYF.

The rearrangement uses TRBV11-2 and TRBJ2-7; D possibly corresponds to TRBD1 (6 bases). Germline V CDR1 and CDR2: SGHAT, FQNNGV. The V end lost 0 bases, the J end lost 6 bases, and 15 bases lay between the germline ends. CDR3 length equals 15 residues. Written as DNA, the CDR3 is TGTGCCAGCAGCTTAGATCAGGGGCCTATCCGCGAGCAGTACTTC. This encodes CASSLDQGPIREQYF.

Only a few counts were recorded for this clonotype. The chain uses TRBV4-3 and TRBJ2-2, with D unclear. There are 17 residues in the CDR3. Germline V gene lookup returns CDR1 LGHNA and CDR2 YSLEER. V lost 0 bases and J lost 1, with 12 bases in between. The CDR3 sequence is CASSQDLAYRNTGELFF. The CDR3 DNA follows: TGCGCCAGCAGCCAAGATTTGGCGTACCGGAACACCGGGGAGCTGTTTTTT.

In this sample, this clonotype turned up many times. V usage is TRBV27 and J usage is TRBJ1-5; D gene ambiguous. V was trimmed by 3 bases and J by 2 bases, leaving 5 bases between them. This CDR3 spans 13 amino acids. Germline V gene data show CDR1 as MNHEY and CDR2 as SMNVEV (reference sequence). CDR3 region: CASSLSRNQPQHF. CDR3 DNA sequence: TGTGCCAGCAGTTTGTCCCGCAATCAGCCCCAGCATTTT.

This clonotype was counted between two and nine times. The J gene is TRBJ1-4, the V gene TRBV4-1; maybe TRBD1 (6 bases). The CDR3 spans 17 residues. Per germline, CDR1 MGHRA and CDR2 YSYEKL. With 3 bases removed from V and 8 bases from J, the gap between germline ends came to 22 bases. The CDR3 coding sequence is TGCGCCAGCAGCCAGCTACCATACAGCCAGGGGTTCGAAAAACTGTTTTTT. It yields the protein CASSQLPYSQGFEKLFF.

The chain recombines TRBV20-1 with TRBJ1-3; D not certain. The germline V gene has CDR1 DFQATT and CDR2 SNEGSKA (reference sequence). The CDR3 spans 16 residues. V gave up 0 bases and J gave up 1 base, with 13 bases separating them. The CDR3, as DNA: TGCAGTGCTAGAGATGGCAGTGGGGAATCTGGAAACACCATATATTTT. This translates into CSARDGSGESGNTIYF.

The chain employs TRBV7-6 and TRBJ2-1, with no clear D. Trimming shortened V by 5 bases and J by 8 bases, and 13 bases separated the two germline ends. The germline CDR1 and CDR2 sequences are SGHVS and FNYEAQ. The length of the CDR3 is 13 residues. In nucleotides, the CDR3 is TGTGCCAGCAGCCCCCGGAGTACGCATGAGCAGTTCTTC. It is translated as CASSPRSTHEQFF. Full variable domain (missing parts from reference TRBV7-6 and TRBJ2-1): GAGVSQSPRYKVTKRGQDVALRCDPISGHVSLYWYRQALGQGPEFLTYFNYEAQQDKSGLPNDRFSAERPEGSISTLTIQRTEQRDSAMYRCASSPRSTHEQFFGPGTRLTVL.

The chain has TRBV7-9 and TRBJ2-7, with 11 bases identical to TRBD1. CDR3 size: 18 residues. J lost 0 bases, V lost 5 bases, and 12 bases had no gene match. CDR1 is SEHNR, CDR2 FQNEAQ, per germline (reference sequence). The CDR3 here is CASSPLPGQGESSYEQYF. As DNA, the CDR3 is TGTGCCAGCAGCCCACTTCCGGGACAGGGGGAGAGCTCCTACGAGCAGTACTTC.

This clonotype was detected a few times. The V call is TRBV20-1, the J call TRBJ1-2; D is ambiguous. Germline V lookup: CDR1 DFQATT, CDR2 SNEGSKA (reference sequence). V lost 8 bases to trimming and J lost 7 bases, with 17 bases between them. The CDR3 is 12 amino acids. The CDR3 bases are TGCAGTACCGAAGGGATATTTCGTGGCTACACCTTC. It codes for CSTEGIFRGYTF.

V gene TRBV29-1 combines with J gene TRBJ1-1; D is uncertain. The germline V gene has CDR1 SQVTM and CDR2 ANQGSEA. V lost 7 bases to trimming and J lost 0 bases, with 9 bases between them. This CDR3 contains 12 residues. The CDR3 reads CSADGMNTEAFF. The CDR3 DNA reads TGCAGCGCGGACGGAATGAACACTGAAGCTTTCTTT.